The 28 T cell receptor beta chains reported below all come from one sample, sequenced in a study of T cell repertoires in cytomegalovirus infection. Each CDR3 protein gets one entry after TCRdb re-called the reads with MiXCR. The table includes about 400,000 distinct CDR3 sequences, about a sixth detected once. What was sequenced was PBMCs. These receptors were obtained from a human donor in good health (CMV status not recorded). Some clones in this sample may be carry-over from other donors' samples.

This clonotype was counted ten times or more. The CDR3 coding sequence is TGTGCCAGCAGCTCCACCTCCACTTCGCCCCAGCATTTT. Translation: CASSSTSTSPQHF. The chain has TRBV7-2 and TRBJ1-5; no firm D call. The CDR3 is 13 residues long. Trimming pared 4 bases from V and 9 bases from J, leaving 13 bases between. In germline, CDR1 is SGHTA, CDR2 FQGNSA.

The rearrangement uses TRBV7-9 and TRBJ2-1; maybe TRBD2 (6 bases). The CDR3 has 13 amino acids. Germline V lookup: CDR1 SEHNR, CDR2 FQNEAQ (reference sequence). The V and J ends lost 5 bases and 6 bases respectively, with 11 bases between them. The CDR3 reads CASSPRLVNEQFF. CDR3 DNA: TGTGCCAGCAGCCCGCGACTAGTCAATGAGCAGTTCTTC.

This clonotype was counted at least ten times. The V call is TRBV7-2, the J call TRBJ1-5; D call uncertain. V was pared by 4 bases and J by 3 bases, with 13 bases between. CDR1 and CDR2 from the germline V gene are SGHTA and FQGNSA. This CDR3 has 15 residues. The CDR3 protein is CASSSSRAVNQPQHF. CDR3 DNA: TGTGCCAGCAGCTCGTCTCGAGCGGTCAATCAGCCCCAGCATTTT.

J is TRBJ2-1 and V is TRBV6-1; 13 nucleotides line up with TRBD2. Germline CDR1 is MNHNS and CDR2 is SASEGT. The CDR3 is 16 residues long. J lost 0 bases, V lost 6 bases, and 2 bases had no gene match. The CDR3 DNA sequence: TGTGCCAGCAGGACTAGCGGGAGGAGCTCCTACAATGAGCAGTTCTTC. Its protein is CASRTSGRSSYNEQFF.

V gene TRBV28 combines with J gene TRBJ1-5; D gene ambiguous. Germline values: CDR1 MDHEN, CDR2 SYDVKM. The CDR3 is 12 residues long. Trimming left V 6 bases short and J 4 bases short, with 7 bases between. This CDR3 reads CASRRNNQPQHF. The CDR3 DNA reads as TGTGCCAGCAGACGGAATAATCAGCCCCAGCATTTT. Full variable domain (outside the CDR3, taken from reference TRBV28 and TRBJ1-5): DVKVTQSSRYLVKRTGEKVFLECVQDMDHENMFWYRQDPGLGLRLIYFSYDVKMKEKGDIPEGYSVSREKKERFSLILESASTNQTSMYLCASRRNNQPQHFGDGTRLSIL.

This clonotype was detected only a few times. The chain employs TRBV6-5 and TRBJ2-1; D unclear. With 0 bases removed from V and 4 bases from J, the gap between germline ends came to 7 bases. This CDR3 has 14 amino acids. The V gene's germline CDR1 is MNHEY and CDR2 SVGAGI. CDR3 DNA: TGTGCCAGCAGTTACTCGGACCAATACAATGAGCAGTTCTTC. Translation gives CASSYSDQYNEQFF.

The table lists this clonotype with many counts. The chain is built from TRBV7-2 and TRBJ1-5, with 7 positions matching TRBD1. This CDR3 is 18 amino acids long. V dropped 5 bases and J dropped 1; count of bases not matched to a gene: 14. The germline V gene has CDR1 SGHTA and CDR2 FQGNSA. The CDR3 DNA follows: TGTGCCAGCAGCCGCTTCGGGCAGGGGGGGGTGAGCAATCAGCCCCAGCATTTT. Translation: CASSRFGQGGVSNQPQHF.

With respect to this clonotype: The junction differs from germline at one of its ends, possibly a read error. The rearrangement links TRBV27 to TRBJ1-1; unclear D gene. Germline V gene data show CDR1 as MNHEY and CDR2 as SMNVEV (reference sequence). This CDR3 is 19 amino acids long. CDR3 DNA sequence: TGTGCCAACAGTACACTCGGACTCGGGTCGACTAAGAGCGACCCTGAAGCTTTCTTT. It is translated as CANSTLGLGSTKSDPEAFF.

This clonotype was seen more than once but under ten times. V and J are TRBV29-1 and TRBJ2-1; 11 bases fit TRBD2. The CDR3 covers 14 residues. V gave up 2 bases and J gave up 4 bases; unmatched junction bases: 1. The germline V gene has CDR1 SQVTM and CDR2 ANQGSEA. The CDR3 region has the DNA TGCAGCGTTGAACTAGCGGGAGGTTACAATGAGCAGTTCTTC. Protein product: CSVELAGGYNEQFF.

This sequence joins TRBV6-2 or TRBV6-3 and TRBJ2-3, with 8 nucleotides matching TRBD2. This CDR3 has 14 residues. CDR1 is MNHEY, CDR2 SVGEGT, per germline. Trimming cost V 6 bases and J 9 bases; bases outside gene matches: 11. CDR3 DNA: TGTGCCAGCAGCCAAGAGCGGGAGCGGCGGACGCAGTATTTT. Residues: CASSQERERRTQYF.

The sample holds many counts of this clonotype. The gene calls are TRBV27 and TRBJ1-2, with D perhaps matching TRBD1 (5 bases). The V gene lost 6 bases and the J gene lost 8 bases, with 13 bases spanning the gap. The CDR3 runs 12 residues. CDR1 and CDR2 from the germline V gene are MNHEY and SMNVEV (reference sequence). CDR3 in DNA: TGTGCCAGCAGAGGGGAATCTGGCGGCTACACCTTC. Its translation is CASRGESGGYTF.

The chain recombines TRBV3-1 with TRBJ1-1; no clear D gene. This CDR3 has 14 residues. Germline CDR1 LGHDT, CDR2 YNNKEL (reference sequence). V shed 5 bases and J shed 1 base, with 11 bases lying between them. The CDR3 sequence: CASSYAAPNTEAFF. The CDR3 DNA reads TGTGCCAGCAGCTATGCGGCCCCGAACACTGAAGCTTTCTTT.

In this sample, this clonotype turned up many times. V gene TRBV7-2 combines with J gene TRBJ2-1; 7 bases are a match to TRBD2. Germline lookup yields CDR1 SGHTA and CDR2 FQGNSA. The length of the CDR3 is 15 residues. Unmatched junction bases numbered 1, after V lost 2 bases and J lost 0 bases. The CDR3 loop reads CASSLTSASYNEQFF. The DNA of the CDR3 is TGTGCCAGCAGCTTAACTAGCGCCTCCTACAATGAGCAGTTCTTC.

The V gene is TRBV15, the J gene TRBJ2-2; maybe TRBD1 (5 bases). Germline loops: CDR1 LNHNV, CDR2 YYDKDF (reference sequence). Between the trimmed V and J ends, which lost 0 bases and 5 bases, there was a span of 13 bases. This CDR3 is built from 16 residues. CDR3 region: CATSRDRTPVTGELFF. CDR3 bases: TGTGCCACCAGCAGAGATCGGACACCGGTTACCGGGGAGCTGTTTTTT.

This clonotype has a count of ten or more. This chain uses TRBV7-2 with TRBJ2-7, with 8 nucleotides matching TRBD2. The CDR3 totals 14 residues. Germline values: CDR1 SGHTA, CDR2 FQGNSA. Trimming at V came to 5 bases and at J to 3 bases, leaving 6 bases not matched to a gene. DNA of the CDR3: TGTGCCAGCAGCCCAAGTCTAGCGGGCTACGAGCAGTACTTC. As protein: CASSPSLAGYEQYF.

CDR3 DNA: TGTGCCACCAGCAGAGTATCAGGGATGAGTGGTTACGAGCAGTACTTC. Its translation is CATSRVSGMSGYEQYF. This chain links TRBV15 with TRBJ2-7; possibly TRBD1 for D (5 bases). From germline, CDR1 is LNHNV and CDR2 YYDKDF (reference sequence). V was shortened by 1 base and J by 4 bases, with 17 bases between the two germline ends. This CDR3 is built from 16 residues.

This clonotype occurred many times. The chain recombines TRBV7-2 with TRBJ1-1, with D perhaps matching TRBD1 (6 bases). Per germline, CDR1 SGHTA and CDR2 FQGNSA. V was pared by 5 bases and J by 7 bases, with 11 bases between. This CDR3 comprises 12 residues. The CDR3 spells CASSPRTVEAFF. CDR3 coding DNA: TGTGCCAGCAGCCCCCGGACAGTTGAAGCTTTCTTT.

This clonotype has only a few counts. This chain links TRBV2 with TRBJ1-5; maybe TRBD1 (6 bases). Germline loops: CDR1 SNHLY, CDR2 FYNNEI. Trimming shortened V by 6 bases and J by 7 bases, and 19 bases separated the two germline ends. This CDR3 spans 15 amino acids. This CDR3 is CASSERTAAGQPQHF. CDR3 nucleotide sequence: TGTGCCAGCAGCGAGCGGACAGCTGCAGGGCAGCCCCAGCATTTT.

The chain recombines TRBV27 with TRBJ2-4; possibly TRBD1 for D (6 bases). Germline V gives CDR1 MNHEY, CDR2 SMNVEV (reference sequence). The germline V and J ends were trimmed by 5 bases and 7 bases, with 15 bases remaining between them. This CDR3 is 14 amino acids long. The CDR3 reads CASSPQGRGNIQYF. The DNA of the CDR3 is TGTGCCAGCAGTCCCCAGGGTAGGGGGAACATTCAGTACTTC.

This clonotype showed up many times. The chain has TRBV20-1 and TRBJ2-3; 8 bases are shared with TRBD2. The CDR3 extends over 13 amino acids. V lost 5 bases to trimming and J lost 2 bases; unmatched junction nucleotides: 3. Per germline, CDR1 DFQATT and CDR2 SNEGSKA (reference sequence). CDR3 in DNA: TGCAGTGCTGTAGCGGGATACACAGATACGCAGTATTTT. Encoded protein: CSAVAGYTDTQYF.

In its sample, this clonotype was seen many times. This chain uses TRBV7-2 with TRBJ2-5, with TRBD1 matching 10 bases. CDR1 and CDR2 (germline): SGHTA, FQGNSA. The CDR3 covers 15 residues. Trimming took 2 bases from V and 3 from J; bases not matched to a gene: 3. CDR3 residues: CASSLSGTGEETQYF. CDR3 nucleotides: TGTGCCAGCAGCTTAAGCGGGACAGGGGAAGAGACCCAGTACTTC.

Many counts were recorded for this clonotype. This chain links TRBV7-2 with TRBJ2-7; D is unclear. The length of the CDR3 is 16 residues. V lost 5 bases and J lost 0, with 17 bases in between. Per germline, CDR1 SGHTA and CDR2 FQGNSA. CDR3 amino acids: CASSPWTEILSYEQYF. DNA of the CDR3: TGTGCCAGCAGCCCATGGACCGAAATTCTCTCCTACGAGCAGTACTTC.

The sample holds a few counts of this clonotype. CDR3 nucleotides: TGTGCCAGCAGCTTGTACAGGGCTGAGGGATACACCGGGGAGCTGTTTTTT. This sequence encodes CASSLYRAEGYTGELFF. This chain uses TRBV7-8 with TRBJ2-2; maybe TRBD1 (6 bases). The V end was cut by 3 bases, the J end by 3 bases, with 17 bases between. The germline V gene has CDR1 SGHVS and CDR2 FQNEAQ. This CDR3 comprises 17 residues.

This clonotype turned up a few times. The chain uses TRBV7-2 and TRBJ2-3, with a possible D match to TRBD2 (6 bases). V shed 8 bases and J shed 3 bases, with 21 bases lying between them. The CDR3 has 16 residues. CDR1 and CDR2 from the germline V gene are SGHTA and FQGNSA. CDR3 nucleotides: TGTGCCAGCTCCCGCGGAGGACTAACTCAAACAGATACGCAGTATTTT. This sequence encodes CASSRGGLTQTDTQYF.

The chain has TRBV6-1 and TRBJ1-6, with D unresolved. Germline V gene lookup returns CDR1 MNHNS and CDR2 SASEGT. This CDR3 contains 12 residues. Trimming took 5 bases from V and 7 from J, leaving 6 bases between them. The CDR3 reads CASSRSNSPLHF. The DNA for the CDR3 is TGTGCCAGCAGTCGAAGCAATTCACCCCTCCACTTT.

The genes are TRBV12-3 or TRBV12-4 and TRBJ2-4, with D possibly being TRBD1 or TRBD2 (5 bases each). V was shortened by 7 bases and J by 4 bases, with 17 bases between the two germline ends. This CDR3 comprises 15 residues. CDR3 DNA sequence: TGTGCCAGCACCAGATCGGGGCTCTATAAAAACATTCAGTACTTC. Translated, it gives CASTRSGLYKNIQYF.

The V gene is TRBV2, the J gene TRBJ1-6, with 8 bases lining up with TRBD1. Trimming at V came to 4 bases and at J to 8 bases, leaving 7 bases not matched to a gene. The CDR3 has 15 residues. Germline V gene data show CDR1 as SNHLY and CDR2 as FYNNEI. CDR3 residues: CASSARTGQDSPLHF. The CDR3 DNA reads TGTGCCAGCAGTGCCCGGACAGGGCAAGATTCACCCCTCCACTTT.

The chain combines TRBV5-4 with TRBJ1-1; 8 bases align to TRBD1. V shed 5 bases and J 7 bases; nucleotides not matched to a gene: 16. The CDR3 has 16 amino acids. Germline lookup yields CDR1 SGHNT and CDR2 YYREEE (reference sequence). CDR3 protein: CASRPIVTGAYSEAFF. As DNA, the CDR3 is TGTGCCAGCAGACCAATCGTGACAGGGGCCTACAGTGAAGCTTTCTTT. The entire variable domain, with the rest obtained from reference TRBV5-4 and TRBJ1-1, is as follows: ETGVTQSPTHLIKTRGQQVTLRCSSQSGHNTVSWYQQALGQGPQFIFQYYREEENGRGNFPPRFSGLQFPNYSSELNVNALELDDSALYLCASRPIVTGAYSEAFFGQGTRLTVV.